This record concerns one T cell receptor (beta chain) sequence. The CDR3 is 17 amino acids. The germline V gene has CDR1 MNHNY and CDR2 SVGAGI (reference sequence). V lost 5 bases to trimming and J lost 2 bases; unmatched junction nucleotides: 8. Produced via immunoSEQ multiplex PCR; TCRdb's table is partial and in-frame only. Seen here are tens of thousands of clones, 89% observed once, and the top ten hold 3% to 4%. The record originates from a study of blood T cell repertoires in COVID-19. This sequence was found in a woman aged 70-85 years with acute or convalescent COVID-19. The V call is TRBV6-6, the J call TRBJ1-6, with 8 bases that match TRBD1. Source material: peripheral blood. CDR3 protein: CASSQLPGQAYNSPLHF. The CDR3 nucleotides are TGTGCCAGCAGTCAGCTCCCGGGACAGGCCTATAATTCACCCCTCCACTTT.